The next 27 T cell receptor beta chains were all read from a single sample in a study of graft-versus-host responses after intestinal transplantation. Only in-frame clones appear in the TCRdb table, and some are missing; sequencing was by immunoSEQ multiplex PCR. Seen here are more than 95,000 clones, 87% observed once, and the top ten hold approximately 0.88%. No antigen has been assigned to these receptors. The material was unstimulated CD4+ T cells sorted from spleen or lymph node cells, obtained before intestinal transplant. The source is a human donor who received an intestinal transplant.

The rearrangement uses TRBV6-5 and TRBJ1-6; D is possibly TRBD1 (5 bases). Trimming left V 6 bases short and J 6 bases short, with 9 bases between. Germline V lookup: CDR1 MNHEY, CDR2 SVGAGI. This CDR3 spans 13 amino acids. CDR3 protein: CASRNQGNSPLHF. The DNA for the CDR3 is TGTGCCAGCAGAAACCAGGGTAATTCACCCCTCCACTTT.

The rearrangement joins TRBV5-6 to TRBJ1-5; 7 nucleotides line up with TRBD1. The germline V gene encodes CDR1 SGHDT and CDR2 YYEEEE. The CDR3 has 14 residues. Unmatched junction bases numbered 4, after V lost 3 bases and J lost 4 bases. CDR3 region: CASSSTGRNQPQHF. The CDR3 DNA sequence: TGTGCCAGCAGCTCGACAGGGAGGAATCAGCCCCAGCATTTT. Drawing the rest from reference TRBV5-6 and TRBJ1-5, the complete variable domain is DAGVTQSPTHLIKTRGQQVTLRCSPKSGHDTVSWYQQALGQGPQFIFQYYEEEERQRGNFPDRFSGHQFPNYSSELNVNALLLGDSALYLCASSSTGRNQPQHFGDGTRLSIL.

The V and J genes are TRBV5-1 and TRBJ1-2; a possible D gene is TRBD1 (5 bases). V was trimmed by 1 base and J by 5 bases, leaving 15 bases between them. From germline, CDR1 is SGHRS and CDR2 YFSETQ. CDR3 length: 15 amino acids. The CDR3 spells CASSLSDRGWYGYTF. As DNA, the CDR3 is TGCGCCAGCAGCTTGAGTGACAGAGGATGGTATGGCTACACCTTC.

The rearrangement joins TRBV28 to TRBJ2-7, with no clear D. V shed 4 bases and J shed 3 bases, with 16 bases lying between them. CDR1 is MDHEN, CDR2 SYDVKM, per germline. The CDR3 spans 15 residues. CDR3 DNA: TGTGCCAGCAGTTACGGGTCCCGAATGGGCTACGAGCAGTACTTC. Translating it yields CASSYGSRMGYEQYF.

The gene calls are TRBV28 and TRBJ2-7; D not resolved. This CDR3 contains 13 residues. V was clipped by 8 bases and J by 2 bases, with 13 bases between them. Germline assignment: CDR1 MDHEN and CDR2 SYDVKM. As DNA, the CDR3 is TGTGCCAGCGGTTCGGGCTTGACCTACGAGCAGTACTTC. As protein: CASGSGLTYEQYF. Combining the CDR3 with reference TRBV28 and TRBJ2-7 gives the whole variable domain DVKVTQSSRYLVKRTGEKVFLECVQDMDHENMFWYRQDPGLGLRLIYFSYDVKMKEKGDIPEGYSVSREKKERFSLILESASTNQTSMYLCASGSGLTYEQYFGPGTRLTVT.

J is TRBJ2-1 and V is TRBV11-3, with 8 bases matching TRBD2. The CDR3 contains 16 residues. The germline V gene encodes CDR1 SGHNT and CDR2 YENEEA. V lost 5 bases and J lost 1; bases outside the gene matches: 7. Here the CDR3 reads CASSPGGTRSYNEQFF. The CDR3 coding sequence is TGTGCCAGCAGCCCCGGGGGGACTAGGTCCTACAATGAGCAGTTCTTC. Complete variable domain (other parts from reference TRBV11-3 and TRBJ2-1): EAGVVQSPRYKIIEKKQPVAFWCNPISGHNTLYWYLQNLGQGPELLIRYENEEAVDDSQLPKDRFSAERLKGVDSTLKIQPAELGDSAVYLCASSPGGTRSYNEQFFGPGTRLTVL.

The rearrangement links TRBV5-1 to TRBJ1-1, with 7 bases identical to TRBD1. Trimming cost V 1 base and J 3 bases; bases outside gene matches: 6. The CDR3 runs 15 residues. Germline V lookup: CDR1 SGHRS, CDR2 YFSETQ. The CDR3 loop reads CASSLWGTEDTEAFF. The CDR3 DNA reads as TGCGCCAGCAGCTTGTGGGGGACAGAGGACACTGAAGCTTTCTTT.

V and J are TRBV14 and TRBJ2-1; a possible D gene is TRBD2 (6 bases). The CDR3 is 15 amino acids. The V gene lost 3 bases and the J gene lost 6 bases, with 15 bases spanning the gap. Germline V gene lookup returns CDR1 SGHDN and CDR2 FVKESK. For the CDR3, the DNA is TGTGCCAGCAGCCAGGTGTTAGCGGAGAGCAATGAGCAGTTCTTC. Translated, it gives CASSQVLAESNEQFF.

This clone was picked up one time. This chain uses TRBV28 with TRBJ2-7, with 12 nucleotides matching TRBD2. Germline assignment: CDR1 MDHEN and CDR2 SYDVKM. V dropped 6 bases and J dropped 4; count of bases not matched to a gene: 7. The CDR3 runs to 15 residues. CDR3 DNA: TGTGCCAGCAGGATGACTAGCGGGAGTAGGTACGAGCAGTACTTC. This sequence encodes CASRMTSGSRYEQYF.

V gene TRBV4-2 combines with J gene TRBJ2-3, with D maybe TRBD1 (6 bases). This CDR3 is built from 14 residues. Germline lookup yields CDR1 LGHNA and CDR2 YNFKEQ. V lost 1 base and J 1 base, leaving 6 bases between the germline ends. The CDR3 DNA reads TGTGCCAGCAGCCAAGGGGGGCGCACAGATACGCAGTATTTT. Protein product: CASSQGGRTDTQYF.

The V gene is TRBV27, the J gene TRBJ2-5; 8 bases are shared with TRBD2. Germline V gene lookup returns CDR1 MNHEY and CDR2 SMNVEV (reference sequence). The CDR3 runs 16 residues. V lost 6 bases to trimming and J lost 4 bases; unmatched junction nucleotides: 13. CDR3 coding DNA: TGTGCCAGCAGAGGGTGGCGGGGGGCAATGGGAGAGACCCAGTACTTC. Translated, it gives CASRGWRGAMGETQYF.

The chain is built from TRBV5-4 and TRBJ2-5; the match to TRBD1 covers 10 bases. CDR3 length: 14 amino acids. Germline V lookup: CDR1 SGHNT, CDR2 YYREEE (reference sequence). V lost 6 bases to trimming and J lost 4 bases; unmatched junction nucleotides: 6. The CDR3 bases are TGTGCCAGCAAACCGGGACAGGGGCGAGAGACCCAGTACTTC. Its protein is CASKPGQGRETQYF.

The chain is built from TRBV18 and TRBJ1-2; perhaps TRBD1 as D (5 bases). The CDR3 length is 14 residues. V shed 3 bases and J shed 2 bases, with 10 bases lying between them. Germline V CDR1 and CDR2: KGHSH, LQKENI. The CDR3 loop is CASSPQGTNYGYTF. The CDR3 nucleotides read TGTGCCAGCTCACCCCAGGGTACAAACTATGGCTACACCTTC.

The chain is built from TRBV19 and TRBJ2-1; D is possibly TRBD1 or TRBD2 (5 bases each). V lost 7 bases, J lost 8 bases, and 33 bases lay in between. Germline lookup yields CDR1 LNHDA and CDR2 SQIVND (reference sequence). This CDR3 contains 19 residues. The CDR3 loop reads CASKSNPPSWGSLLDEQFF. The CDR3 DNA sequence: TGTGCCAGTAAGTCCAATCCTCCTTCCTGGGGGAGTCTTCTGGATGAGCAGTTCTTC.

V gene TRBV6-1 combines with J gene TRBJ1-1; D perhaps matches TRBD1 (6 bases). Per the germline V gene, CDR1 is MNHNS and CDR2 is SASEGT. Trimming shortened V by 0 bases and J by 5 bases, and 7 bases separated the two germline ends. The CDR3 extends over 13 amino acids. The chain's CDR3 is CASSEAGGTEAFF. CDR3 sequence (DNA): TGTGCCAGCAGTGAAGCAGGGGGAACTGAAGCTTTCTTT.

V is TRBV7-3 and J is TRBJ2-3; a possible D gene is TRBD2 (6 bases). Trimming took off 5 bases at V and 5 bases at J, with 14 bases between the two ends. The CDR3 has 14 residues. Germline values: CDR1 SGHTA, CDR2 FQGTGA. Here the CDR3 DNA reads TGTGCCAGCAGCCCCTCGACTAGTTTAGATACGCAGTATTTT. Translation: CASSPSTSLDTQYF. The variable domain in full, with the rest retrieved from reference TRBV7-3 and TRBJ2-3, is GAGVSQTPSNKVTEKGKYVELRCDPISGHTALYWYRQSLGQGPEFLIYFQGTGAADDSGLPNDRFFAVRPEGSVSTLKIQRTERGDSAVYLCASSPSTSLDTQYFGPGTRLTVL.

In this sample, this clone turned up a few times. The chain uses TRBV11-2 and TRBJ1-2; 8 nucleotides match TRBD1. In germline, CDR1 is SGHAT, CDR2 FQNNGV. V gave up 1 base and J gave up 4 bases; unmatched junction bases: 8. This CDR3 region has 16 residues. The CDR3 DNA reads TGTGCCAGCAGCTTAGGCGGACAGGGTTACTCCTATGGCTACACCTTC. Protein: CASSLGGQGYSYGYTF. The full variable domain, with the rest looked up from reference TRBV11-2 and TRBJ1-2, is EAGVAQSPRYKIIEKRQSVAFWCNPISGHATLYWYQQILGQGPKLLIQFQNNGVVDDSQLPKDRFSAERLKGVDSTLKIQPAKLEDSAVYLCASSLGGQGYSYGYTFGSGTRLTVV.

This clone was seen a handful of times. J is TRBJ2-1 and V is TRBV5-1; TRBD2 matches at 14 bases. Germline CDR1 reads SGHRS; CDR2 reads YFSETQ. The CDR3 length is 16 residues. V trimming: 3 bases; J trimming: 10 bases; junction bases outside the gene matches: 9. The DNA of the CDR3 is TGCGCCAGCAGCTGGGGGACTAGCGGGAGTGGTTCGGAGCAGTTCTTC. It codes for CASSWGTSGSGSEQFF.

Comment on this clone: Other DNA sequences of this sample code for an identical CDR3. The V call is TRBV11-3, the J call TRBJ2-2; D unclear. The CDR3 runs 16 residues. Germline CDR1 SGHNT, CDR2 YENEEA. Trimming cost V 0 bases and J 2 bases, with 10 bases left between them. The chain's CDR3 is CASSLDYGRNTGELFF. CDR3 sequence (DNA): TGTGCCAGCAGCTTAGATTACGGGCGAAACACCGGGGAGCTGTTTTTT.

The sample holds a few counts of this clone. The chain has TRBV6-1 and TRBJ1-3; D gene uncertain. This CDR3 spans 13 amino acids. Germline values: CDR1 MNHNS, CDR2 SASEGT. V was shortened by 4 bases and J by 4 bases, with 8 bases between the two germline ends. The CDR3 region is CASSVTAGNTIYF. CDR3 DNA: TGTGCCAGCAGTGTGACGGCCGGAAACACCATATATTTT.

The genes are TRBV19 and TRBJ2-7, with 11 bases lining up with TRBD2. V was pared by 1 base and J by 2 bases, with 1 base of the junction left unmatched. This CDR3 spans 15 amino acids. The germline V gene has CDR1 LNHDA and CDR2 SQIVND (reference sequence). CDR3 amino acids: CASSIALAGAYEQYF. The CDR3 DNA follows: TGTGCCAGTAGTATAGCACTAGCGGGGGCCTACGAGCAGTACTTC.

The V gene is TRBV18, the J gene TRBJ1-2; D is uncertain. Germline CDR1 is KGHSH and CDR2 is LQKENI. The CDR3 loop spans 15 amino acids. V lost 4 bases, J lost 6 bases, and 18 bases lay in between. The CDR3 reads CASSLSSGFPDGYTF. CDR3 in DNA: TGTGCCAGCTCACTCAGTTCAGGTTTTCCAGATGGCTACACCTTC.

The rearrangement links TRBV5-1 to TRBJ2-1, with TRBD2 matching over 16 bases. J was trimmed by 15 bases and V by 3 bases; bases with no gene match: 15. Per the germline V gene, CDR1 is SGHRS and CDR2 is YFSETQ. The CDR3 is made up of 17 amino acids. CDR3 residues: CASSSDHGTSGRASRFF. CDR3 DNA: TGCGCCAGCAGCTCCGACCACGGGACTAGCGGGAGGGCCTCTCGGTTCTTC.

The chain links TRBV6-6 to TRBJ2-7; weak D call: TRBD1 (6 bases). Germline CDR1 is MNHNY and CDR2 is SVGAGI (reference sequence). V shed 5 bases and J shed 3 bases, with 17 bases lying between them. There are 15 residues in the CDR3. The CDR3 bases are TGTGCCAGCAGTCGCCAAGTTGGGGGCCTCTACGAGCAGTACTTC. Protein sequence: CASSRQVGGLYEQYF.

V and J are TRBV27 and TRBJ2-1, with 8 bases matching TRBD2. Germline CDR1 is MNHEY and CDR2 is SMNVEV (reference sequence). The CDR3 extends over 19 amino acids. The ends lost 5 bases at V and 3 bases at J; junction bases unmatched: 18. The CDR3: CASSPPFGSGRRFYNEQFF. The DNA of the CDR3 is TGTGCCAGCAGTCCACCTTTTGGGAGCGGGAGACGGTTCTACAATGAGCAGTTCTTC.

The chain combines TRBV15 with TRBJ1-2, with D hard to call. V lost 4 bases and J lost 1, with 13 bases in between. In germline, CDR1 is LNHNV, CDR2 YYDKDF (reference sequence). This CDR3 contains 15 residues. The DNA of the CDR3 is TGTGCCACCAGCACGCGACCCACGGGTAACTATGGCTACACCTTC. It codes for CATSTRPTGNYGYTF. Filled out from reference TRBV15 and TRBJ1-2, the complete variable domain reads DAMVIQNPRYQVTQFGKPVTLSCSQTLNHNVMYWYQQKSSQAPKLLFHYYDKDFNNEADTPDNFQSRRPNTSFCFLDIRSPGLGDTAMYLCATSTRPTGNYGYTFGSGTRLTVV.

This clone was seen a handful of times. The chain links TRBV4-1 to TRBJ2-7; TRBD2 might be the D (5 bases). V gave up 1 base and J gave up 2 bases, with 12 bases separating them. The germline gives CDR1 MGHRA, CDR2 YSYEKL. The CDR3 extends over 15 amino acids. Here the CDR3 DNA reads TGCGCCAGCAGCCAAGGAGGGTTCCCCACCTACGAGCAGTACTTC. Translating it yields CASSQGGFPTYEQYF.